This TCR beta chain comes out of a study of neurological immune-mediated disorders. Ten or more counts support this clonotype. From 15-18 subjects, each sequencing run yielded over 180 million TCR-beta sequences. TCRdb ran MiXCR on the 5' RACE reads and lists one entry per CDR3 protein. The table lists more than 45,000 distinct CDR3 sequences, approximately 4% of them singletons. The sample consisted of PBMCs. This TCR was recovered from a man between 45 and 60 years old with multiple sclerosis.

The DNA of the CDR3 is TGCAGTGGAGGGTCGGGCACCGGGGAGCTGTTTTTT. Translated, it gives CSGGSGTGELFF. This rearrangement joins TRBV20-1 to TRBJ2-2; tentative D call: TRBD2 (5 bases). Germline lookup yields CDR1 DFQATT and CDR2 SNEGSKA (reference sequence). Deletions cut 7 bases from V and 4 bases from J, with 10 bases between. There are 12 residues in the CDR3.